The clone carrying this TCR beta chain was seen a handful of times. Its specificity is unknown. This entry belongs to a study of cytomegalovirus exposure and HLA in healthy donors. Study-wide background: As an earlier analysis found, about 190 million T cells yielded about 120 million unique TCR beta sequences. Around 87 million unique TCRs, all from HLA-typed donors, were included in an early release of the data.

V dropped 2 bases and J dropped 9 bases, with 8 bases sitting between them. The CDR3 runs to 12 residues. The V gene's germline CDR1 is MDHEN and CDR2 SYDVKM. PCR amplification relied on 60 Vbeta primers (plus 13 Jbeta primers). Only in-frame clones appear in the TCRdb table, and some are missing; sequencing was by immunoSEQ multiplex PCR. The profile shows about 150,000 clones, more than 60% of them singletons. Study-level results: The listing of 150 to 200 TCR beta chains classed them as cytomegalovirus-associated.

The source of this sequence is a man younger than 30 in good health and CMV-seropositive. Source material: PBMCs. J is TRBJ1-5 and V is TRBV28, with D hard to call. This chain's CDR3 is CASSLEGLPQHF. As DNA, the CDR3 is TGTGCCAGCAGTTTAGAGGGATTGCCCCAGCATTTT. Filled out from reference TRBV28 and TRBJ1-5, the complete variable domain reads DVKVTQSSRYLVKRTGEKVFLECVQDMDHENMFWYRQDPGLGLRLIYFSYDVKMKEKGDIPEGYSVSREKKERFSLILESASTNQTSMYLCASSLEGLPQHFGDGTRLSIL.